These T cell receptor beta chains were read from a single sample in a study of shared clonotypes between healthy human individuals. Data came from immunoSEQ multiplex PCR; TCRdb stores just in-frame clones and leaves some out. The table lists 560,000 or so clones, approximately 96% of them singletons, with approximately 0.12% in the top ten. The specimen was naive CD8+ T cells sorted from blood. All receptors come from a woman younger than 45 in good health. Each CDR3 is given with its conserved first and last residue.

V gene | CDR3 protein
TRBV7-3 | CASSSAPIRGVATEAFF
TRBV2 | CASSTTGTSGVSTDTQYF
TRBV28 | CASSYSGTMDYTF
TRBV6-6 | CASSVGQGDNTEAFF
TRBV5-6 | CASSTGTSFHYEQYF
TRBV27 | CASSHGLTYEQYF
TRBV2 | CASSESWVGSNQPQHF
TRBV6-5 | CASSYRAGNSPLHF
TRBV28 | CASSFGREGTDTQYF
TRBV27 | CASSGGSGNQPQHF
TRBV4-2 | CASSQTSGTSDEQYF
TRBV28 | CASSLGSQGYGQETQYF
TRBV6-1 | CASSDLGPENTEAFF
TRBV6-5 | CASSTRGSSNQPQHF
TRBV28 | CASSPTGIMNTEAFF
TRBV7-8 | CASSHELAAPAYEQYF
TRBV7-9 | CASSSVSNYGYTF
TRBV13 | CASSSPWGGGYNEQFF
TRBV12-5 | CASGLTGSDTEAFF
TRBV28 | CASSFGLSNEQFF
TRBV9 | CASSPSRGQTNYGYTF
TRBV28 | CATTSGYNEQFF
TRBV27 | CASSLSPGATNEKLFF
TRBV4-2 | CASSQPRGRDTEAFF
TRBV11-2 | CASSLWVEQFF
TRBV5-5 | CASSLSGYSNQPQHF
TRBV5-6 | CASSDTGAEQYF
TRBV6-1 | CASSEALLGEAFF